The entry that follows covers one TCR beta chain sequence. This sample is drawn from a study of cytomegalovirus exposure and HLA in healthy donors. Clones were sequenced by immunoSEQ multiplex PCR, and TCRdb holds only the in-frame ones, with some missing. The sample has 150,000 to 200,000 clones; 80% to 90% are singletons. Separation from the roughly 670-subject first cohort characterized the 120-subject validation cohort, to which the donors belonged. Losses at the gene ends were 7 bases for V and 4 bases for J; bases not matched to a gene: 6. The CDR3 is 14 amino acids. Germline assignment: CDR1 MNHNS and CDR2 SASEGT.

The chain employs TRBV6-1 and TRBJ1-4; 7 nucleotides align to TRBD1. Sequencing used PBMCs. This sequence was found in a woman aged 30 to 39 in good health and CMV-seronegative. The CDR3 sequence is CASILTGSNEKLFF. In nucleotides, the CDR3 is TGTGCCAGCATTCTGACAGGGAGTAATGAAAAACTGTTTTTT.